These 4 T cell receptor beta chains originate from one sample sequenced in a study of T cell changes during pregnancy in multiple sclerosis. Some clones are missing from TCRdb's copy, which holds only in-frame ones; the method was immunoSEQ multiplex PCR. The sample yields some 93,000 clones, approximately 92% seen once. Sequencing used peripheral blood, obtained after pregnancy. Receptor source: a female donor with multiple sclerosis, enrolled in a pregnancy study.

J is TRBJ1-4 and V is TRBV6-1; a possible D gene is TRBD1 (6 bases). Trimming cost V 4 bases and J 4 bases, with 10 bases left between them. The CDR3 is made up of 14 amino acids. Germline V lookup: CDR1 MNHNS, CDR2 SASEGT. CDR3 sequence: CASSGTEDNEKLFF. The CDR3 DNA reads TGTGCCAGCAGTGGGACAGAAGATAATGAAAAACTGTTTTTT.

The chain combines TRBV6-5 with TRBJ2-1, with TRBD2 identical over 9 bases. The trim removed 9 bases at V and 8 bases at J, leaving 11 bases unmatched. The CDR3 consists of 14 residues. The germline V gene encodes CDR1 MNHEY and CDR2 SVGAGI. The CDR3 protein is CASRWRGGWDEQFF. CDR3 nucleotide sequence: TGTGCCAGTCGATGGCGGGGGGGCTGGGATGAGCAGTTCTTC.

This rearrangement joins TRBV27 to TRBJ1-2, with TRBD1 matching 8 bases. In germline, CDR1 is MNHEY, CDR2 SMNVEV (reference sequence). This CDR3 comprises 15 residues. Trimming took 2 bases from V and 8 from J; bases not matched to a gene: 10. CDR3 sequence reads: CASSLEQGARWGYTF. The CDR3, as DNA: TGTGCCAGCAGTTTAGAGCAGGGGGCAAGGTGGGGCTACACCTTC.

The V and J genes are TRBV5-1 and TRBJ2-7; 9 bases line up with TRBD1. The CDR3 is made up of 14 amino acids. CDR1 and CDR2 from the germline V gene are SGHRS and YFSETQ. V gave up 0 bases and J gave up 5 bases; unmatched junction bases: 3. CDR3 in amino acids: CASSLVGQGNEQYF. In DNA, the CDR3 is TGCGCCAGCAGCTTGGTAGGACAGGGGAACGAGCAGTACTTC.